This T cell receptor beta chain was sequenced in a study of OX40 agonist ivuxolimab in advanced cancers. For the study at large: Ivuxolimab, an antibody acting as an agonist of OX40 (CD134), was used to treat patients.

This clone has just a few counts. The trim removed 5 bases at V and 8 bases at J, leaving 10 bases unmatched. CDR1 is SGHTA and CDR2 is FQGNSA in the germline V gene. The CDR3 spans 14 residues. Produced via immunoSEQ multiplex PCR; TCRdb's table is partial and in-frame only. The sample includes tens of thousands of clones, 90% of them seen just once. The V gene is TRBV7-2, the J gene TRBJ1-2; 8 bases fit TRBD1. Sequences were derived from CD4+ or CD8+ T cells sorted from blood, sampled in a trial of the OX40 agonist ivuxolimab. This sequence was found in an adult with an advanced solid tumor such as melanoma, head and neck, liver or kidney cancer. The CDR3 reads CASSASDRAAGYTF. CDR3 nucleotides: TGTGCCAGCAGCGCATCGGACAGGGCGGCAGGCTACACCTTC.